This T cell receptor (beta chain) appears in the sequencing data of a study of cytomegalovirus exposure and HLA in healthy donors. CDR3 length: 12 residues. CDR1 SGHDT and CDR2 YYEEEE come from the germline V gene. PCR amplification relied on 60 Vbeta primers (plus 13 Jbeta primers). Clones were read by immunoSEQ multiplex PCR, and TCRdb kept only the in-frame ones, dropping some. The sample includes over 100,000 clones, about three quarters seen only once; the top ten take around 4.2%. The sequenced sample consisted of PBMCs. The chain joins TRBV5-6 to TRBJ2-5; possible D gene TRBD2, 5 bases. Judging by the DNA end, TRBJ2-7 fits better; the J call may be wrong. The clonotype comes from a man between 50 and 59 years old in good health and CMV-seropositive. The CDR3 protein is CASSRTPYEQYF. The CDR3 coding sequence is TGTGCCAGCAGCCGGACTCCCTACGAGCAGTACTTC.